This TCR beta chain was recovered during a study of blood T cell repertoires in COVID-19. For the study at large: Italy, Spain and the United States were the sources of the convalescent and acute COVID-19 samples.

Trimming stripped 4 bases from V and 6 bases from J, with 17 bases between. Germline V CDR1 and CDR2: SEHNR, FQNEAQ (reference sequence). This CDR3 spans 15 amino acids. Profiled with immunoSEQ multiplex PCR; TCRdb holds only in-frame clones, not every one. The table shows 180,000 or so clones, with about 80% occurring only once. Material: peripheral blood. J is TRBJ2-3 and V is TRBV7-9, with D perhaps TRBD1 (6 bases). This receptor was identified in a woman aged 50 to 60 with active or convalescent COVID-19. The DNA for the CDR3 is TGTGCCAGCAGCTCCGCCCTGGGGGCGGAGGATACGCAGTATTTT. Its translation is CASSSALGAEDTQYF.